These 20 T cell receptor beta chains originate from one sample sequenced in a study of control samples from healthy donors and cancer patients. Assay used: immunoSEQ multiplex PCR; TCRdb lists only in-frame clones, some missing. The sample has some 120,000 clones; about 91% are singletons. Sample: blood. The receptors were gathered from a man in his late teens or twenties in good health.

The chain uses TRBV12-3 or TRBV12-4 and TRBJ2-2, with D perhaps TRBD1 (6 bases). Trimming stripped 7 bases from V and 9 bases from J, with 9 bases between. The CDR3 runs to 11 residues. CDR3: CASTRGRELFF. The CDR3 nucleotides read TGTGCCAGCACAAGGGGGAGGGAGCTGTTTTTT.

CDR3 DNA: TGTGCCAGCAGTGCCCGCGGGACAGGGGCGGATACGCAGTATTTT. Its translation: CASSARGTGADTQYF. The chain combines TRBV2 with TRBJ2-3; TRBD1 matches at 10 bases. Germline V gene lookup returns CDR1 SNHLY and CDR2 FYNNEI. This CDR3 region has 15 residues. J was trimmed by 6 bases and V by 4 bases; bases with no gene match: 7.

The V call is TRBV5-4, the J call TRBJ1-2, with TRBD1 matching over 9 bases. Trimming removed 3 bases from V and 5 bases from J; junction bases left unmatched: 8. Germline V gene data show CDR1 as SGHNT and CDR2 as YYREEE (reference sequence). The CDR3 is made up of 15 amino acids. CDR3 bases: TGTGCCAGCAGCTCGATGCGGGACAGGGTGTATGGCTACACCTTC. Its translation: CASSSMRDRVYGYTF. The full variable domain, rest sourced from reference TRBV5-4 and TRBJ1-2, is ETGVTQSPTHLIKTRGQQVTLRCSSQSGHNTVSWYQQALGQGPQFIFQYYREEENGRGNFPPRFSGLQFPNYSSELNVNALELDDSALYLCASSSMRDRVYGYTFGSGTRLTVV.

This chain uses TRBV7-7 with TRBJ2-2; TRBD1 might be the D (7 bases). The germline V gene has CDR1 SSHAT and CDR2 FNYEAQ (reference sequence). This CDR3 comprises 15 residues. The V and J ends lost 5 bases and 4 bases respectively, with 14 bases between them. CDR3 DNA sequence: TGTGCCAGCAGCGATCGACAGGGAGGCACCGGGGAGCTGTTTTTT. Its translation is CASSDRQGGTGELFF.

This chain uses TRBV9 with TRBJ1-3, with D possibly TRBD1 on 5 matching bases. The V and J ends lost 4 bases and 0 bases respectively, with 11 bases between them. This CDR3 is 15 amino acids long. Germline V gene sequence: CDR1 SGDLS, CDR2 YYNGEE. CDR3 nucleotides: TGTGCCAGCAGCCTGGGACGGAGCTCTGGAAACACCATATATTTT. The encoded protein is CASSLGRSSGNTIYF.

This chain links TRBV7-5 with TRBJ1-2. TRBV7-5 is a documented pseudogene. This CDR3 has 16 amino acids. The CDR3 DNA follows: TGTGTCAGAAGCTTAGGCGGGACACACCCGAACTATGGCTACACCTTC. It codes for CVRSLGGTHPNYGYTF.

The V gene is TRBV9, the J gene TRBJ2-5; perhaps TRBD2 as D (5 bases). Germline V gene sequence: CDR1 SGDLS, CDR2 YYNGEE. With 0 bases removed from V and 3 bases from J, the gap between germline ends came to 12 bases. The CDR3 is made up of 15 amino acids. The CDR3: CASSVVDTREETQYF. The CDR3 DNA is TGTGCCAGCAGCGTAGTTGACACTAGAGAAGAGACCCAGTACTTC. Using reference TRBV9 and TRBJ2-5 for the parts outside the CDR3, the full variable domain is DSGVTQTPKHLITATGQRVTLRCSPRSGDLSVYWYQQSLDQGLQFLIQYYNGEERAKGNILERFSAQQFPDLHSELNLSSLELGDSALYFCASSVVDTREETQYFGPGTRLLVL.

In this sample, this clone turned up once. The chain combines TRBV7-3 with TRBJ1-6; D is undetermined. Trimming pared 3 bases from V and 10 bases from J, leaving 16 bases between. Germline V lookup: CDR1 SGHTA, CDR2 FQGTGA. This CDR3 comprises 15 residues. DNA for the CDR3: TGTGCCAGCAGCTTGAAGATTTTTGCGGTCTCACCCCTCCACTTT. Translated, it gives CASSLKIFAVSPLHF.

The CDR3 reads CASSLAPLRVAGGPGETQYF. DNA for the CDR3: TGTGCCAGCAGCTTAGCCCCACTCAGGGTAGCGGGGGGGCCGGGAGAGACCCAGTACTTC. This rearrangement joins TRBV7-6 to TRBJ2-5; 11 positions agree with TRBD2. There are 20 residues in the CDR3. Germline V CDR1 and CDR2: SGHVS, FNYEAQ. Losses at the gene ends were 0 bases for V and 4 bases for J; bases not matched to a gene: 16.

The J gene is TRBJ2-3, the V gene TRBV3-1 (or the pseudogene TRBV3-2), with a weak D call TRBD2 (5 bases). The CDR3 consists of 16 residues. V was pared by 1 base and J by 5 bases, with 16 bases between. CDR1 and CDR2 from the germline V gene are LGHDT and YNNKEL (reference sequence). In DNA, the CDR3 is TGTGCCAGCAGCCAAGTTTCCGGGATGGCGGGAGATACGCAGTATTTT. It translates to CASSQVSGMAGDTQYF.

The chain recombines TRBV24-1 with TRBJ2-7, with 9 bases fitting TRBD2. The CDR3 is made up of 12 amino acids. CDR1 is KGHDR and CDR2 is SFDVKD in the germline V gene. Unmatched junction bases numbered 5, after V lost 11 bases and J lost 4 bases. The CDR3 region is CAKGTSWYEQYF. As DNA, the CDR3 is TGTGCCAAGGGGACTAGCTGGTACGAGCAGTACTTC.

The chain is built from TRBV3-1 (or the pseudogene TRBV3-2) and TRBJ1-2, with D tentatively TRBD1 (5 bases). The CDR3 length is 13 residues. Per the germline V gene, CDR1 is LGHDT and CDR2 is YNNKEL (reference sequence). V lost 1 base and J lost 6, with 9 bases in between. CDR3 loop: CASSQVAGDGYTF. CDR3 DNA: TGTGCCAGCAGCCAAGTGGCGGGGGATGGCTACACCTTC.

The chain has TRBV30 and TRBJ1-5, with unresolved D. This CDR3 is built from 14 residues. V lost 0 bases, J lost 1 base, and 7 bases lay in between. Germline loops: CDR1 GTSNPN, CDR2 SVGIG (reference sequence). CDR3 loop: CAWSVLLSNQPQHF. CDR3 sequence (DNA): TGTGCCTGGAGTGTATTATTAAGCAATCAGCCCCAGCATTTT.

The table lists this clone with a count of one. The chain carries TRBV7-9 and TRBJ1-5; TRBD1 is a possible D gene (6 bases). Germline V gene lookup returns CDR1 SEHNR and CDR2 FQNEAQ (reference sequence). This CDR3 comprises 19 residues. V lost 1 base to trimming and J lost 0 bases, with 19 bases between them. This CDR3 reads CASSLGDTNEVYSNQPQHF. The CDR3 nucleotides read TGTGCCAGCAGCTTAGGGGACACAAATGAGGTCTATAGCAATCAGCCCCAGCATTTT.

This chain joins TRBV3-1 (or the pseudogene TRBV3-2) and TRBJ2-3; tentatively, D is TRBD2 (5 bases). Germline V gene sequence: CDR1 LGHDT, CDR2 YNNKEL (reference sequence). This CDR3 has 15 residues. Trimming removed 4 bases from V and 0 bases from J, with 11 bases in between. The CDR3 region has the DNA TGTGCCAGCAGCCCACCGGGGTCTAGCACAGATACGCAGTATTTT. Translation: CASSPPGSSTDTQYF.

CDR3 amino acids: CASSITLGTGELFF. CDR3 nucleotide sequence: TGTGCCAGCAGCATAACCCTGGGGACCGGGGAGCTGTTTTTT. V gene TRBV3-1 (or the pseudogene TRBV3-2) combines with J gene TRBJ2-2; no clear D gene. Trimming took 5 bases from V and 5 from J, leaving 12 bases between them. This CDR3 has 14 amino acids. The germline V gene encodes CDR1 LGHDT and CDR2 YNNKEL (reference sequence).

The chain recombines TRBV5-1 with TRBJ1-4; weak D call: TRBD1 (5 bases). Trimming took 0 bases from V and 3 from J, leaving 9 bases between them. This CDR3 has 15 amino acids. Germline-derived CDR1 and CDR2 are SGHRS and YFSETQ. CDR3 protein: CASSLAPGANEKLFF. The CDR3 region has the DNA TGCGCCAGCAGCTTGGCCCCGGGGGCTAATGAAAAACTGTTTTTT. The full variable domain, in which reference TRBV5-1 and TRBJ1-4 provide the parts outside the CDR3, is KAGVTQTPRYLIKTRGQQVTLSCSPISGHRSVSWYQQTPGQGLQFLFEYFSETQRNKGNFPGRFSGRQFSNSRSEMNVSTLELGDSALYLCASSLAPGANEKLFFGSGTQLSVL.

The chain uses TRBV6-1 and TRBJ2-2; no clear D. The CDR3 loop spans 16 amino acids. CDR1 MNHNS and CDR2 SASEGT come from the germline V gene. V lost 4 bases and J 0 bases, leaving 12 bases between the germline ends. The CDR3 DNA sequence: TGTGCCAGCAGTGGCAATATAATCGCGAACACCGGGGAGCTGTTTTTT. It codes for CASSGNIIANTGELFF.

In this sample, this clone turned up once. The V gene is TRBV6-2 or TRBV6-3, the J gene TRBJ2-3, with D tentatively TRBD2 (5 bases). In germline, CDR1 is MNHEY, CDR2 SVGEGT. Trimming stripped 2 bases from V and 6 bases from J, with 18 bases between. The length of the CDR3 is 16 residues. As DNA, the CDR3 is TGTGCCAGCAGTTACGGGGATCTTACTAGATCGGATACGCAGTATTTT. Protein product: CASSYGDLTRSDTQYF.

The V call is TRBV19, the J call TRBJ2-3; 9 nucleotides align to TRBD2. The germline gives CDR1 LNHDA, CDR2 SQIVND (reference sequence). The V and J ends lost 5 bases and 2 bases, in that order; junction bases with no gene match: 5. This CDR3 region has 15 residues. This CDR3 reads CASSWASGVTDTQYF. The CDR3 region has the DNA TGTGCCAGTAGTTGGGCTAGCGGGGTCACAGATACGCAGTATTTT. The whole variable domain, filled in from reference TRBV19 and TRBJ2-3, reads DGGITQSPKYLFRKEGQNVTLSCEQNLNHDAMYWYRQDPGQGLRLIYYSQIVNDFQKGDIAEGYSVSREKKESFPLTVTSAQKNPTAFYLCASSWASGVTDTQYFGPGTRLTVL.